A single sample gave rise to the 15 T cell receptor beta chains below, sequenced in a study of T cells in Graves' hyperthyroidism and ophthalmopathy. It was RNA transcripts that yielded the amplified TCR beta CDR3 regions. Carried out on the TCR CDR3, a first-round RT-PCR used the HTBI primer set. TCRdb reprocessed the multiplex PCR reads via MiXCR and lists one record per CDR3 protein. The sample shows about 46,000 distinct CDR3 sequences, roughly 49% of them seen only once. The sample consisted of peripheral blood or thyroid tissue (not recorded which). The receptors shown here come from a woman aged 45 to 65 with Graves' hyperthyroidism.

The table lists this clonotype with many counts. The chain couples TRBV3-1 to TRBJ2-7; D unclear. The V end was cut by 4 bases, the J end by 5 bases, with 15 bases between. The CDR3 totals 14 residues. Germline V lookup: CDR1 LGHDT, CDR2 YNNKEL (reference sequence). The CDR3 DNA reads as TGTGCCAGCAGCCTACGAAGCTCCATCAACGAGCAGTACTTC. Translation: CASSLRSSINEQYF.

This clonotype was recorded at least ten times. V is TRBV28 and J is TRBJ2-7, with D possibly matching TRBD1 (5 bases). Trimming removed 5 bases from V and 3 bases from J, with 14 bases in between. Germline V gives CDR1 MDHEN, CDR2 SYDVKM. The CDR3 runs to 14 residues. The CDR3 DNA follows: TGTGCCAGCAGTCCCCGCAGGGTGCTCTACGAGCAGTACTTC. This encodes CASSPRRVLYEQYF.

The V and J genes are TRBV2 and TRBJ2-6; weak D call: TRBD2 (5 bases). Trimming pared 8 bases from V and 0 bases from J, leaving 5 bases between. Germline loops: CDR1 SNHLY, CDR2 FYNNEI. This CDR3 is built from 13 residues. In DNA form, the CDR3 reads TGTGCCAGCGGAGGCTCTGGGGCCAACGTCCTGACTTTC. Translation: CASGGSGANVLTF.

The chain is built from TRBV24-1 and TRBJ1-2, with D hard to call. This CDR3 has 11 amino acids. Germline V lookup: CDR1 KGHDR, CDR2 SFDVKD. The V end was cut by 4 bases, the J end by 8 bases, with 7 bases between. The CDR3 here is CATSDGVGYTF. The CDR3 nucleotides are TGTGCCACCAGTGACGGGGTCGGCTACACCTTC.

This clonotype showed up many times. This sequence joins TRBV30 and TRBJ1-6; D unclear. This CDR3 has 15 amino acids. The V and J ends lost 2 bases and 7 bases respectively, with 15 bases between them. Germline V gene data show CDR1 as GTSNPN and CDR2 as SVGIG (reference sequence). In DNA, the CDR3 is TGTGCCTGGAGTTCGGGCAGGACTCAAAATTCACCCCTCCACTTT. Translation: CAWSSGRTQNSPLHF.

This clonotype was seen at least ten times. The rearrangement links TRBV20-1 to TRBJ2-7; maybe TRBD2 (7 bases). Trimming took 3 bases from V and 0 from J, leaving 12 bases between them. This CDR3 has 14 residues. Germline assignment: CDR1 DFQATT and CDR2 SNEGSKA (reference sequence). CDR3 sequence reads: CSARGGRVSYEQYF. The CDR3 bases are TGCAGTGCTAGGGGGGGGCGGGTCTCCTACGAGCAGTACTTC.

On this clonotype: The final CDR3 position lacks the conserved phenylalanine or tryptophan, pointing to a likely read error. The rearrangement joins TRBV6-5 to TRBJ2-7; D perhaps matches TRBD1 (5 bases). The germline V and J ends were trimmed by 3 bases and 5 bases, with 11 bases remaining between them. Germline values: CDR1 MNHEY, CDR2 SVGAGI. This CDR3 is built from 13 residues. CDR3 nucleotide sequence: TGTGCCAGCAGTTATGGGGCTTGTAACGAGCAGTACCTC. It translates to CASSYGACNEQYL.

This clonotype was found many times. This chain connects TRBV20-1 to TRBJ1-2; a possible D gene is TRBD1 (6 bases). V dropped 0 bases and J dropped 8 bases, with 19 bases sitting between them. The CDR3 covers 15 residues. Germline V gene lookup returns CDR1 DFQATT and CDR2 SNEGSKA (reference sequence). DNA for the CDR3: TGCAGTGCTAGAGAAATAGCCACGGACAGTTTAGGCTACACCTTC. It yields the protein CSAREIATDSLGYTF.

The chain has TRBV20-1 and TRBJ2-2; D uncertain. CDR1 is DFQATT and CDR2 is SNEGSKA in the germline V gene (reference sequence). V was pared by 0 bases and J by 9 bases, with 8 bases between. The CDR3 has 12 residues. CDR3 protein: CSARDRGRELFF. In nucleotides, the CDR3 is TGCAGTGCTAGAGATCGTGGGAGGGAGCTGTTTTTT.

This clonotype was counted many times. The CDR3 is CASRRDRRNTEAFF. The CDR3 coding sequence is TGTGCCAGCAGAAGGGACAGGCGGAACACTGAAGCTTTCTTT. V gene TRBV2 combines with J gene TRBJ1-1; TRBD1 matches 8 bases. Germline CDR1 is SNHLY and CDR2 is FYNNEI. The junction had 4 bases not matched to a gene; V was cut back by 6 bases and J by 1 base. CDR3 length: 14 amino acids.

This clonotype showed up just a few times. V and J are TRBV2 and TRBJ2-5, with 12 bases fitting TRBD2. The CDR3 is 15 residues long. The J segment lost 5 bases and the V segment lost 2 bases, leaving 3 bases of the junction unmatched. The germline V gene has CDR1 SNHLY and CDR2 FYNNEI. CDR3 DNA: TGTGCCAGCAGTGAATTTACTAGCGGGAGGGAGACCCAGTACTTC. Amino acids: CASSEFTSGRETQYF.

The chain's CDR3 is CASSERLAGEEQYF. The CDR3 region has the DNA TGCGCCAGCAGTGAGAGACTAGCGGGAGAAGAGCAGTACTTC. This chain links TRBV10-2 with TRBJ2-7; 12 nucleotides match TRBD2. Trimming cost V 2 bases and J 7 bases; bases outside gene matches: 3. The CDR3 has 14 residues. Germline V gene data show CDR1 as WSHSY and CDR2 as SAAADI.

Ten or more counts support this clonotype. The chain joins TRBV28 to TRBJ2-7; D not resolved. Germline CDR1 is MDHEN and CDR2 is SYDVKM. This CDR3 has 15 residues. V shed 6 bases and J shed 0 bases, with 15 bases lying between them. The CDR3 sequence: CASRFGGTHSYEQYF. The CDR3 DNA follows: TGTGCCAGCAGGTTTGGCGGAACCCACTCCTACGAGCAGTACTTC.

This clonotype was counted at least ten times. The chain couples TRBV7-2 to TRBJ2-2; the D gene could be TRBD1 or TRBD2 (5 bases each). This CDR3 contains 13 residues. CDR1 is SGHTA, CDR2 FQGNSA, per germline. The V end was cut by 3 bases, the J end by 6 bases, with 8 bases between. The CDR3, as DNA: TGTGCCAGCAGCTTGGGGGAATCCGGGGAGCTGTTTTTT. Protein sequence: CASSLGESGELFF.

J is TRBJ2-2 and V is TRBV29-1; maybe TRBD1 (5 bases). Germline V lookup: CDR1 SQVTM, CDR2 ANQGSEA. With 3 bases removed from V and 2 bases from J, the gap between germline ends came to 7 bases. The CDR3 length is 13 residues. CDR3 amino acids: CSVDRANTGELFF. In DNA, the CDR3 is TGCAGCGTTGACAGGGCCAACACCGGGGAGCTGTTTTTT.